The T cell receptor (beta chain) under discussion was sequenced for a study of cytotoxic CD8 clonotypes in ibrutinib-treated CLL. The overall study: After median approximately 74 months, approximately 14 stayed in remission, approximately twelve progressed; responses roughly 25 partial, 2 complete. Samples had a mean of roughly 250,000 productive templates and tens of thousands of productive rearrangements.

Overall study findings and caveats: Elevated clonality accompanied ibrutinib response, with a return toward baseline values at progression.

About this clone itself: Its antigen is not known.

Germline loops: CDR1 KGHSH, CDR2 LQKENI. There are 14 residues in the CDR3. V dropped 5 bases and J dropped 0 bases, with 10 bases sitting between them. Target depth was 1 in 200,000 to 1 in 1 million T cells, about 10x per clonotype. Produced via immunoSEQ multiplex PCR; TCRdb's table is partial and in-frame only. The sample records fewer than 45,000 clones, approximately 45% being singletons. This sequence was found in a human donor with chronic lymphocytic leukemia. The sample consisted of PBMCs, taken before ibrutinib treatment. This chain links TRBV18 with TRBJ1-1, with a weak D call TRBD1 (5 bases). The CDR3 here is CASSFGTMNTEAFF. The CDR3 DNA follows: TGTGCCAGCTCATTCGGGACTATGAACACTGAAGCTTTCTTT.